These 7 T cell receptor beta chains were all obtained from the same sample, sequenced in a study of CD8+ T cells in alopecia areata. cDNA serving as the sequencing template came from extracted, reverse transcribed RNA. Produced via immunoSEQ multiplex PCR; TCRdb's table is partial and in-frame only. This table has around 120,000 clones, about 50% appearing once. Sequenced input: NKG2D-low CD8+ T cells sorted from blood. These receptors were collected from a human donor with alopecia areata.

This chain links TRBV29-1 with TRBJ2-5, with a possible D match to TRBD1 (6 bases). The CDR3 consists of 12 residues. Germline V gives CDR1 SQVTM, CDR2 ANQGSEA. Trimming shortened V by 4 bases and J by 2 bases, and 8 bases separated the two germline ends. The CDR3 nucleotides read TGCAGCGTTGTGGACAGACAAGAGACCCAGTACTTC. Protein product: CSVVDRQETQYF.

This clone was detected only once. The chain links TRBV30 to TRBJ2-5; tentative D call: TRBD2 (5 bases). In germline, CDR1 is GTSNPN, CDR2 SVGIG (reference sequence). V was clipped by 2 bases and J by 1 base, with 23 bases between them. The CDR3 extends over 18 amino acids. The CDR3 sequence is CAWSPTVEAPLIQETQYF. CDR3 DNA sequence: TGTGCCTGGAGTCCAACGGTGGAGGCCCCACTTATCCAAGAGACCCAGTACTTC.

The chain is built from TRBV6-6 and TRBJ2-5; no clear D. The germline CDR1 and CDR2 sequences are MNHNY and SVGAGI (reference sequence). The length of the CDR3 is 11 residues. The V and J ends lost 7 bases and 0 bases respectively, with 3 bases between them. The CDR3 reads CASINQETQYF. DNA for the CDR3: TGTGCCAGCATCAACCAAGAGACCCAGTACTTC.

This sequence joins TRBV29-1 and TRBJ2-7, with 9 positions matching TRBD1. V gave up 4 bases and J gave up 5 bases; unmatched junction bases: 15. The CDR3 runs 16 residues. Looked up from germline, CDR1 is SQVTM and CDR2 is ANQGSEA. CDR3 sequence reads: CSVGPGTGSGIDEQYF. The DNA for the CDR3 is TGCAGCGTTGGACCCGGGACAGGGAGCGGTATCGACGAGCAGTACTTC.

The V call is TRBV27, the J call TRBJ2-7; 9 bases agree with TRBD1. Germline loops: CDR1 MNHEY, CDR2 SMNVEV (reference sequence). The CDR3 is 19 amino acids. V lost 0 bases to trimming and J lost 0 bases; unmatched junction nucleotides: 12. The CDR3 DNA is TGTGCCAGCAGTTTATCGGGGACAGGGATGATCACCTCCTCCTACGAGCAGTACTTC. Protein sequence: CASSLSGTGMITSSYEQYF.

This chain connects TRBV6-5 to TRBJ2-3; TRBD2 matches at 7 bases. This CDR3 comprises 14 residues. Germline V gene data show CDR1 as MNHEY and CDR2 as SVGAGI. The ends lost 2 bases at V and 4 bases at J; junction bases unmatched: 3. Here the CDR3 reads CASSYGGGSDTQYF. CDR3 nucleotide sequence: TGTGCCAGCAGTTACGGGGGGGGATCAGATACGCAGTATTTT.

This clone occurred a few times. The chain employs TRBV4-1 and TRBJ2-2; 8 nucleotides line up with TRBD1. The CDR3 sequence is 15 residues long. CDR1 and CDR2 from the germline V gene are MGHRA and YSYEKL. V lost 3 bases to trimming and J lost 3 bases; unmatched junction nucleotides: 3. The CDR3 sequence is CASSHLTGDTGELFF. The CDR3 DNA is TGCGCCAGCAGCCACCTGACAGGGGACACCGGGGAGCTGTTTTTT.